This T cell receptor beta chain appears in the sequencing data of a study of shared clonotypes between healthy human individuals. Naive CD8 isolation took CD45RO-negative cells positively selected for CCR7 and excluded terminally differentiated effector memory CD45RA+ cells. Donors included only healthy HIV-negative adults lacking recent acute infections or vaccinations. Measured with immunoSEQ multiplex PCR; TCRdb has only the in-frame clones, and not every one. This sample has about 750,000 clones, with almost 95% found just once. The junction had 17 bases not matched to a gene; V was cut back by 4 bases and J by 0 bases. The germline CDR1 and CDR2 sequences are SGHRS and YFSETQ. This CDR3 is built from 20 residues.

The clonotype comes from a man aged 25-45 years in good health. The rearrangement links TRBV5-1 to TRBJ2-1, with 9 bases lining up with TRBD2. Sequencing input: naive CD8+ T cells sorted from blood. The CDR3 DNA sequence: TGCGCCAGCAGCACTGGGACAGTTAATATAGCGGGAGTCTCCTACAATGAGCAGTTCTTC. Translating gives CASSTGTVNIAGVSYNEQFF.